Below, 18 T cell receptor beta chains from the same sample are listed, as sequenced in a study of cytomegalovirus exposure and HLA in healthy donors. PCR used 60 Vbeta primers and 13 Jbeta primers. Sequencing was performed with immunoSEQ multiplex PCR; in TCRdb, only in-frame clones are kept and a portion is missing. The sample shows approximately 100,000 clones, roughly 78% of them seen only once. Sequencing was done on a sample of PBMCs. These receptors came from a woman in her thirties or forties in good health and CMV-seronegative.

J is TRBJ2-3 and V is TRBV6-1; 9 bases fit TRBD1. The CDR3 covers 15 residues. With V trimmed by 7 bases and J by 2 bases, 7 bases remained unmatched. Germline CDR1 is MNHNS and CDR2 is SASEGT. The CDR3 region is CASKKDRGNTDTQYF. The CDR3 DNA sequence: TGTGCCAGCAAGAAGGACAGGGGAAACACAGATACGCAGTATTTT.

This chain links TRBV5-1 with TRBJ1-2, with 8 bases identical to TRBD1. The CDR3 covers 15 residues. Trimming cost V 4 bases and J 3 bases; bases outside gene matches: 8. Germline CDR1 is SGHRS and CDR2 is YFSETQ. The CDR3 sequence is CASSIKPGGDYGYTF. Here the CDR3 DNA reads TGCGCCAGCAGCATCAAGCCAGGGGGCGACTATGGCTACACCTTC.

In DNA, the CDR3 is TGTGCCAGCATTGAGAGGGCAAATGGGTTACAAGAGACCCAGTACTTC. Protein: CASIERANGLQETQYF. This chain uses TRBV2 with TRBJ2-5; D is possibly TRBD2 (5 bases). The CDR3 loop spans 16 amino acids. V lost 7 bases and J lost 2, with 20 bases in between. Germline V CDR1 and CDR2: SNHLY, FYNNEI.

The chain combines TRBV5-1 with TRBJ2-7, with 7 positions matching TRBD1. Trimming took 4 bases from V and 2 from J; bases not matched to a gene: 3. Per germline, CDR1 SGHRS and CDR2 YFSETQ. CDR3 length: 13 residues. In DNA form, the CDR3 reads TGCGCCAGCAGCAAGGACAGGACCTACGAGCAGTACTTC. It translates to CASSKDRTYEQYF.

The gene calls are TRBV27 and TRBJ2-2, with 10 bases identical to TRBD1. The length of the CDR3 is 16 residues. Germline V lookup: CDR1 MNHEY, CDR2 SMNVEV (reference sequence). The junction had 7 bases not matched to a gene; V was cut back by 4 bases and J by 5 bases. This CDR3 reads CASSSLRDRGTGELFF. The CDR3 nucleotides are TGTGCCAGCAGTTCCCTCCGGGACAGGGGTACCGGGGAGCTGTTTTTT.

CDR3 loop: CASAQGLAGGLETQYF. DNA of the CDR3: TGTGCCAGCGCCCAGGGGCTAGCGGGGGGGCTGGAGACCCAGTACTTC. The chain employs TRBV28 and TRBJ2-5; the match to TRBD2 covers 12 bases. CDR1 is MDHEN and CDR2 is SYDVKM in the germline V gene. V shed 8 bases and J 5 bases; nucleotides not matched to a gene: 12. The CDR3 is 16 amino acids. Combining the CDR3 with reference TRBV28 and TRBJ2-5 gives the whole variable domain DVKVTQSSRYLVKRTGEKVFLECVQDMDHENMFWYRQDPGLGLRLIYFSYDVKMKEKGDIPEGYSVSREKKERFSLILESASTNQTSMYLCASAQGLAGGLETQYFGPGTRLLVL.

The V call is TRBV18, the J call TRBJ2-1; the match to TRBD1 covers 8 bases. CDR1 is KGHSH, CDR2 LQKENI, per germline. The V and J ends lost 5 bases and 3 bases, in that order; junction bases with no gene match: 6. This CDR3 has 15 residues. The CDR3 bases are TGTGCCAGCTCATCTCGACAGGGGAACTACAATGAGCAGTTCTTC. This gives the protein CASSSRQGNYNEQFF.

This clone was recorded a few times. This sequence joins TRBV5-4 and TRBJ1-1; D perhaps matches TRBD1 (5 bases). Germline V gives CDR1 SGHNT, CDR2 YYREEE (reference sequence). Trimming removed 0 bases from V and 1 base from J, with 7 bases in between. This CDR3 spans 14 amino acids. Here the CDR3 DNA reads TGTGCCAGCAGCTTGGGCAGGGCGAACACTGAAGCTTTCTTT. Amino acids: CASSLGRANTEAFF.

V is TRBV27 and J is TRBJ2-7; the match to TRBD1 covers 9 bases. There are 15 residues in the CDR3. The V gene end was trimmed by 4 bases and the J gene end by 0 bases; junction bases not matched to a gene: 4. Germline assignment: CDR1 MNHEY and CDR2 SMNVEV (reference sequence). The CDR3 DNA sequence: TGTGCCAGCAGTTACGGGACAGGGAGCTCCTACGAGCAGTACTTC. It encodes CASSYGTGSSYEQYF.

V and J are TRBV29-1 and TRBJ2-7; TRBD2 is a possible D gene (6 bases). Trimming took off 7 bases at V and 2 bases at J, with 9 bases between the two ends. CDR3 size: 11 residues. Per germline, CDR1 SQVTM and CDR2 ANQGSEA. CDR3 in DNA: TGCAGCGCCAGACTAGCCTACGAGCAGTACTTC. It translates to CSARLAYEQYF.

CDR3 sequence: CASSSGAGGNQPQHF. The CDR3 DNA sequence: TGTGCCAGCAGCTCCGGGGCAGGGGGCAATCAGCCCCAGCATTTT. The V call is TRBV7-2, the J call TRBJ1-5, with a weak D call TRBD1 (6 bases). The CDR3 is 15 residues long. CDR1 is SGHTA and CDR2 is FQGNSA in the germline V gene. The V gene lost 4 bases and the J gene lost 2 bases, with 12 bases spanning the gap.

This clone was seen a handful of times. The chain joins TRBV27 to TRBJ1-5; the D gene is possibly TRBD1 (6 bases). This CDR3 is built from 16 residues. Trimming took off 3 bases at V and 2 bases at J, with 14 bases between the two ends. Germline loops: CDR1 MNHEY, CDR2 SMNVEV (reference sequence). CDR3 nucleotides: TGTGCCAGCAGTTTCCGCGCAGGGGAAGGCAATCAGCCCCAGCATTTT. Its translation is CASSFRAGEGNQPQHF.

The chain combines TRBV2 with TRBJ1-5; 7 nucleotides agree with TRBD1. There are 14 residues in the CDR3. Trimming removed 6 bases from V and 6 bases from J; junction bases left unmatched: 8. Germline V gives CDR1 SNHLY, CDR2 FYNNEI. The CDR3 nucleotides read TGTGCCAGCAGGCCCGACAGGGACCGTCAGCCCCAGCATTTT. Its translation is CASRPDRDRQPQHF.

This sequence joins TRBV19 and TRBJ2-5; 7 nucleotides match TRBD2. Germline-derived CDR1 and CDR2 are LNHDA and SQIVND (reference sequence). CDR3 size: 15 residues. The J segment lost 5 bases and the V segment lost 6 bases, leaving 12 bases of the junction unmatched. CDR3 nucleotide sequence: TGTGCCAGTAGCCCTACATCGCGGGAGTCGGAGACCCAGTACTTC. This encodes CASSPTSRESETQYF.

This chain uses TRBV28 with TRBJ1-1; no definite D call. Per the germline V gene, CDR1 is MDHEN and CDR2 is SYDVKM. CDR3 length: 16 residues. V lost 5 bases and J 1 base, leaving 17 bases between the germline ends. CDR3 nucleotide sequence: TGTGCCAGCAGTCCCCCCGGCGGTAACCAGAACACTGAAGCTTTCTTT. This translates into CASSPPGGNQNTEAFF.

This chain connects TRBV10-1 to TRBJ1-2, with 8 bases lining up with TRBD1. The CDR3 loop spans 14 amino acids. The V and J ends lost 6 bases and 8 bases, in that order; junction bases with no gene match: 11. CDR1 is WNHNN and CDR2 is SYGVQD in the germline V gene (reference sequence). The CDR3 region is CASRNRGSDRGYTF. The DNA of the CDR3 is TGCGCCAGCAGAAACAGGGGGAGCGACCGGGGCTACACCTTC.

This chain joins TRBV6-5 and TRBJ1-2, with D unclear. CDR3 length: 13 amino acids. CDR1 and CDR2 from the germline V gene are MNHEY and SVGAGI. V was shortened by 8 bases and J by 3 bases, with 13 bases between the two germline ends. The CDR3 DNA follows: TGTGCCAGCGGTCTCGGGAACCACTATGGCTACACCTTC. It encodes CASGLGNHYGYTF.

The rearrangement links TRBV11-2 to TRBJ2-1; D not certain. V was shortened by 4 bases and J by 5 bases, with 21 bases between the two germline ends. Germline CDR1 SGHAT, CDR2 FQNNGV. The CDR3 has 17 residues. DNA of the CDR3: TGTGCCAGCAGCTCGTACCACAGATCGGCAGGAAACAATGAGCAGTTCTTC. Its protein is CASSSYHRSAGNNEQFF.